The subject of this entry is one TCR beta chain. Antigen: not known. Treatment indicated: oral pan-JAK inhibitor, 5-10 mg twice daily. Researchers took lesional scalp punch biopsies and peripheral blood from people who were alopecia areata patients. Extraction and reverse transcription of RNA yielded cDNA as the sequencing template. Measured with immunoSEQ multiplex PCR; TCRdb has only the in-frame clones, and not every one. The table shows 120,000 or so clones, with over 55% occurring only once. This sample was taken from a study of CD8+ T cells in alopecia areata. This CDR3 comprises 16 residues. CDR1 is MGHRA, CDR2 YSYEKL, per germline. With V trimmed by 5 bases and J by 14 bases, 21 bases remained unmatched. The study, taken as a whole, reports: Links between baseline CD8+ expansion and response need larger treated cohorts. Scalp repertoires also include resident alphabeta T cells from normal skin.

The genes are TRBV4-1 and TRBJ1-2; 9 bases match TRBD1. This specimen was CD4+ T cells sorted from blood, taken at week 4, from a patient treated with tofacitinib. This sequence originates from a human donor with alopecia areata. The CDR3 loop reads CASSVYLQGALRAETF. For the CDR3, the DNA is TGCGCCAGCAGCGTATACCTACAGGGGGCATTACGGGCGGAAACCTTC.